In this sample, the clone carrying this TCR beta chain turned up many times. The sample belongs to a study of T-cell reconstitution after alpha-beta-depleted transplantation in children. Per germline, CDR1 LGHNA and CDR2 YSLEER. Trimming cost V 0 bases and J 9 bases, with 23 bases left between them. CDR3 length equals 17 residues. Unique molecular identifiers were incorporated during preparation of the TCRbeta library. TCRdb reprocessed the PCR reads via MiXCR and lists one record per CDR3 protein. The sample carries approximately 490,000 distinct CDR3 sequences, approximately 12% recorded once. This specimen consisted of PBMCs from the stem cell graft donor, obtained from the stem cell graft. The TCR sequence derives from a human donor who donated a stem cell graft to a child with combined immunodeficiency. This chain joins TRBV4-3 and TRBJ1-2, with D hard to call. In DNA, the CDR3 is TGCGCCAGCAGCCAAGATCCCCTCTCACTCGGATTTGATCGCTACACCTTC. Amino acid sequence: CASSQDPLSLGFDRYTF.